The 24 T cell receptor beta chains given below trace back to one sample, sequenced in a study of spatial heterogeneity in lung cancer. Described time point: sample taken at primary tumor resection. TCRdb re-called the 5' RACE reads with MiXCR, one entry per CDR3 protein. Among some 3,000 distinct CDR3 sequences listed, over 40% were seen once. Study-wide results and limits: Higher tumor mutation counts went along with higher counts of expanded intratumoral alpha and beta TCRs.

Their antigens are not known. The sequenced sample was lung tumor tissue, obtained at surgery. Source of these receptors: a male donor with early-stage non-small cell lung cancer.

The rearrangement joins TRBV14 to TRBJ2-1; D uncertain. V lost 0 bases and J lost 7, with 7 bases in between. The CDR3 is 13 amino acids. Germline loops: CDR1 SGHDN, CDR2 FVKESK. DNA for the CDR3: TGTGCCAGCAGCCAAGATAAGAGGAATGAGCAGTTCTTC. It is translated as CASSQDKRNEQFF.

This chain links TRBV7-9 with TRBJ1-3, with 7 bases matching TRBD1. V lost 1 base, J lost 4 bases, and 19 bases stayed unmatched. The CDR3 length is 20 residues. Germline CDR1 is SEHNR and CDR2 is FQNEAQ (reference sequence). The CDR3 reads CASSLGLDQGGQHSGNTIYF. CDR3 nucleotides: TGTGCCAGCAGCTTAGGGCTCGATCAGGGGGGCCAACACTCCGGAAACACCATATATTTT.

V is TRBV13 and J is TRBJ2-7; 9 positions agree with TRBD1. V gave up 4 bases and J gave up 1 base; unmatched junction bases: 2. CDR3 length equals 14 residues. Per the germline V gene, CDR1 is PRHDT and CDR2 is FYEKMQ (reference sequence). CDR3 DNA: TGTGCCAGCAGCTACGGACAGGGGTCCTACGAGCAGTACTTC. It specifies CASSYGQGSYEQYF. Filled out from reference TRBV13 and TRBJ2-7, the complete variable domain reads AAGVIQSPRHLIKEKRETATLKCYPIPRHDTVYWYQQGPGQDPQFLISFYEKMQSDKGSIPDRFSAQQFSDYHSELNMSSLELGDSALYFCASSYGQGSYEQYFGPGTRLTVT.

In its sample, this clonotype was seen a few times. The chain couples TRBV7-9 to TRBJ2-1; a possible D gene is TRBD2 (5 bases). The germline V and J ends were trimmed by 4 bases and 0 bases, with 10 bases remaining between them. The germline V gene has CDR1 SEHNR and CDR2 FQNEAQ (reference sequence). The CDR3 extends over 15 amino acids. CDR3 region: CASSSMTISYNEQFF. The CDR3 DNA reads as TGTGCCAGCAGCTCCATGACTATCTCCTACAATGAGCAGTTCTTC.

The genes are TRBV19 and TRBJ2-7; 11 positions match TRBD1. The CDR3 spans 14 residues. Unmatched junction bases numbered 6, after V lost 2 bases and J lost 9 bases. CDR1 is LNHDA, CDR2 SQIVND, per germline (reference sequence). Here the CDR3 DNA reads TGTGCCAGTAGTATACGGGGACAGGGGGGGCGGCAGTACTTC. Translating gives CASSIRGQGGRQYF.

This clonotype was seen more than once but under ten times. The CDR3 DNA reads as TGTGCCAGCAGTTGGGGGACGGGGGAGCAGTACTTC. Its protein is CASSWGTGEQYF. The genes are TRBV12-3 or TRBV12-4 and TRBJ2-7; D tentatively reads TRBD1 or TRBD2 (5 bases each). Trimming removed 4 bases at V and 7 bases at J, with 11 bases between. This CDR3 contains 12 residues.

V and J are TRBV20-1 and TRBJ2-7; 8 nucleotides agree with TRBD2. Germline values: CDR1 DFQATT, CDR2 SNEGSKA (reference sequence). This CDR3 contains 14 residues. The ends lost 0 bases at V and 4 bases at J; junction bases unmatched: 5. The CDR3 DNA reads TGCAGTGCTAGAGATCCAGCGGGAGAATACGAGCAGTACTTC. It is translated as CSARDPAGEYEQYF.

Relative to its sample, this clonotype is hyperexpanded. The chain combines TRBV30 with TRBJ2-3; TRBD1 agrees at 7 bases. Losses at the gene ends were 4 bases for V and 0 bases for J; bases not matched to a gene: 7. This CDR3 is 15 amino acids long. Germline V gene sequence: CDR1 GTSNPN, CDR2 SVGIG (reference sequence). CDR3 sequence reads: CAWNGAGGSTDTQYF. CDR3 nucleotides: TGTGCCTGGAACGGGGCAGGGGGAAGCACAGATACGCAGTATTTT.

This rearrangement joins TRBV30 to TRBJ2-7; TRBD1 aligns across 8 bases. The CDR3 contains 13 residues. J lost 0 bases, V lost 5 bases, and 3 bases had no gene match. From germline, CDR1 is GTSNPN and CDR2 SVGIG (reference sequence). The CDR3 coding sequence is TGTGCCTGGGAGGGACAGGCCTCCTACGAGCAGTACTTC. Translating gives CAWEGQASYEQYF.

The chain combines TRBV5-1 with TRBJ2-5; no firm D call. Per the germline V gene, CDR1 is SGHRS and CDR2 is YFSETQ. Trimming removed 0 bases from V and 13 bases from J, with 22 bases in between. The CDR3 covers 15 residues. The CDR3 nucleotides read TGCGCCAGCAGCTTGGCGGTAGGAGCAGGCGGAAGGTGGTACTTC. Protein product: CASSLAVGAGGRWYF.

This clonotype was counted only a few times. The gene calls are TRBV2 and TRBJ2-7; the match to TRBD1 covers 7 bases. The CDR3 has 18 residues. V lost 6 bases to trimming and J lost 2 bases; unmatched junction nucleotides: 19. Germline V lookup: CDR1 SNHLY, CDR2 FYNNEI. CDR3 coding DNA: TGTGCCAGCAGCGGTATTATACCGGGACAGTATATTCCCTACGAGCAGTACTTC. It specifies CASSGIIPGQYIPYEQYF.

V usage is TRBV9 and J usage is TRBJ2-1; TRBD2 aligns across 15 bases. CDR1 and CDR2 (germline): SGDLS, YYNGEE. This CDR3 is 15 amino acids long. V gave up 3 bases and J gave up 7 bases; unmatched junction bases: 2. CDR3 in DNA: TGTGCCAGCAGCGCAGGGACTAGCGGGGGGAATGAGCAGTTCTTC. Its protein is CASSAGTSGGNEQFF.

This clonotype has a single count. The chain couples TRBV4-2 to TRBJ2-2; tentative D call: TRBD2 (6 bases). CDR1 LGHNA and CDR2 YNFKEQ come from the germline V gene. V was pared by 4 bases and J by 0 bases, with 18 bases between. CDR3 length: 18 amino acids. As DNA, the CDR3 is TGTGCCAGCAGCCCGCAAGAAGTCTCTAGCGCGAACACCGGGGAGCTGTTTTTT. As protein: CASSPQEVSSANTGELFF.

The chain uses TRBV27 and TRBJ2-7, with a weak D call TRBD1 (5 bases). Trimming shortened V by 2 bases and J by 1 base, and 6 bases separated the two germline ends. CDR3 length: 13 amino acids. Germline V gene lookup returns CDR1 MNHEY and CDR2 SMNVEV (reference sequence). The CDR3 loop reads CASSLQGSYEQYF. The CDR3 region has the DNA TGTGCCAGCAGTTTACAGGGATCCTACGAGCAGTACTTC.

There are a few counts of this clonotype. V usage is TRBV11-3 and J usage is TRBJ2-2; D may be TRBD1 (6 bases). The CDR3 is made up of 16 amino acids. Germline loops: CDR1 SGHNT, CDR2 YENEEA. Trimming pared 4 bases from V and 0 bases from J, leaving 12 bases between. The CDR3 DNA reads TGTGCCAGCAGCTCTCCTTGGACAGCGAACACCGGGGAGCTGTTTTTT. Translating it yields CASSSPWTANTGELFF. The whole variable domain, remainder taken from reference TRBV11-3 and TRBJ2-2, is EAGVVQSPRYKIIEKKQPVAFWCNPISGHNTLYWYLQNLGQGPELLIRYENEEAVDDSQLPKDRFSAERLKGVDSTLKIQPAELGDSAVYLCASSSPWTANTGELFFGEGSRLTVL.

The rearrangement uses TRBV7-3 and TRBJ2-3, with D tentatively TRBD2 (7 bases). Germline V lookup: CDR1 SGHTA, CDR2 FQGTGA. The CDR3 spans 17 residues. The ends were cut back, 5 bases at V and 3 bases at J, with 21 bases in the middle. This CDR3 is CASSLITPGGLTDTQYF. The CDR3 coding sequence is TGTGCCAGCAGCCTGATTACGCCGGGGGGCTTGACAGATACGCAGTATTTT.

By sample fraction, this clonotype is large. The genes are TRBV7-6 and TRBJ2-7; D remains ambiguous. CDR1 is SGHVS, CDR2 FNYEAQ, per germline. The V gene lost 5 bases and the J gene lost 4 bases, with 12 bases spanning the gap. This CDR3 region has 13 residues. In DNA form, the CDR3 reads TGTGCCAGCAGCCCAGGACCTAATTACGAGCAGTACTTC. This sequence encodes CASSPGPNYEQYF.

This chain connects TRBV3-1 to TRBJ2-7; D is uncertain. The V and J ends lost 4 bases and 2 bases respectively, with 12 bases between them. The CDR3 has 14 amino acids. From germline, CDR1 is LGHDT and CDR2 YNNKEL (reference sequence). The CDR3 nucleotides are TGTGCCAGCAGCCCCCGCTCTGGCACCTACGAGCAGTACTTC. Translating it yields CASSPRSGTYEQYF.

The gene calls are TRBV7-9 and TRBJ2-7; no clear D gene. The CDR3 is 12 amino acids. CDR1 and CDR2 from the germline V gene are SEHNR and FQNEAQ (reference sequence). V lost 6 bases to trimming and J lost 3 bases, with 9 bases between them. Here the CDR3 reads CASRGGDYEQYF. The DNA for the CDR3 is TGTGCCAGCAGAGGCGGAGACTACGAGCAGTACTTC.

V gene TRBV7-8 combines with J gene TRBJ2-7; TRBD1 matches 9 bases. The CDR3 has 16 amino acids. The germline V gene encodes CDR1 SGHVS and CDR2 FQNEAQ. The V gene end was trimmed by 3 bases and the J gene end by 0 bases; junction bases not matched to a gene: 6. CDR3 region: CASSLSGTGSSYEQYF. The CDR3 DNA reads as TGTGCCAGCAGCTTGTCCGGGACAGGGAGCTCCTACGAGCAGTACTTC.

By proportion, this clonotype is medium-sized. The J gene is TRBJ2-7, the V gene TRBV7-9; a possible D gene is TRBD2 (5 bases). The CDR3 totals 13 residues. Germline V lookup: CDR1 SEHNR, CDR2 FQNEAQ (reference sequence). V was trimmed by 5 bases and J by 2 bases, leaving 10 bases between them. The CDR3 here is CASSRRETYEQYF. For the CDR3, the DNA is TGTGCCAGCAGCCGAAGGGAGACCTACGAGCAGTACTTC.

The J gene is TRBJ2-1, the V gene TRBV24-1, with D perhaps being TRBD1 or TRBD2 (5 bases each). Germline CDR1 is KGHDR and CDR2 is SFDVKD. Trimming removed 1 base from V and 8 bases from J, with 17 bases in between. The CDR3 is 16 residues long. Here the CDR3 reads CATSDFRGENPYEQFF. Written as DNA, the CDR3 is TGTGCCACCAGTGATTTTAGAGGGGAAAATCCCTATGAGCAGTTCTTC.

This clonotype occurred a few times. The rearrangement joins TRBV7-3 to TRBJ2-1; TRBD2 aligns across 13 bases. V was clipped by 4 bases and J by 1 base; unmatched bases: 10. Per germline, CDR1 SGHTA and CDR2 FQGTGA. The CDR3 loop spans 19 amino acids. The CDR3 DNA is TGTGCCAGCAGCTCGGCGGATGGACTAGCGGGGGAGTCCTACAATGAGCAGTTCTTC. It translates to CASSSADGLAGESYNEQFF.

The chain employs TRBV11-2 and TRBJ2-5, with a tentative D call TRBD2 (6 bases). Per germline, CDR1 SGHAT and CDR2 FQNNGV. The CDR3 sequence is 13 residues long. Trimming shortened V by 5 bases and J by 2 bases, and 9 bases separated the two germline ends. In nucleotides, the CDR3 is TGTGCCAGCAGCCGGGAGCCGCAAGAGACCCAGTACTTC. Its protein is CASSREPQETQYF.